The present entry profiles one T cell receptor (beta chain) with its context. The germline CDR1 and CDR2 sequences are SGHTA and FQGTGA. CDR3 size: 16 residues. Trimming stripped 1 base from V and 7 bases from J, with 16 bases between. Some clones are missing from TCRdb's copy, which holds only in-frame ones; the method was immunoSEQ multiplex PCR. The sample holds tens of thousands of clones, about 88% seen once. These data come from a study of blood T cell repertoires in COVID-19. Study information: Samples of COVID-19 (acute and convalescent) were obtained from the United States, Italy and Spain. Sources were T cells, B-cell-depleted T cells, or PBMCs; the material itself was cDNA or gDNA.

The sample taken for sequencing was peripheral blood. The clonotype originates from a human donor in a cohort sampled during active COVID-19. The gene calls are TRBV7-3 and TRBJ2-2, with D unclear. The CDR3 loop reads CASSLMAGSVGGELFF. The CDR3 nucleotides are TGTGCCAGCAGCTTAATGGCAGGAAGTGTAGGCGGGGAGCTGTTTTTT. The whole variable domain, filled in from reference TRBV7-3 and TRBJ2-2, reads GAGVSQTPSNKVTEKGKYVELRCDPISGHTALYWYRQSLGQGPEFLIYFQGTGAADDSGLPNDRFFAVRPEGSVSTLKIQRTERGDSAVYLCASSLMAGSVGGELFFGEGSRLTVL.